This note documents a single T cell receptor beta chain sequence. The antigen is unknown. The source of the sample is a study of vaccination effects on CD4 cells after COVID-19. Study context: Each participant was administered two doses of either the BNT162b2 or the mRNA-1273 vaccine.

With the ViraFEST assay, the study expanded antigen-specific CD4+ T cells using viral peptide pools, then sequenced them. Once cultured for 9 to 11 days, the cells underwent separation to obtain CD4+ T cells. Vaccine recipients, nucleocapsid antibody negative, had no prior SARS-CoV-2 infection. Cultures used around 1.8 million PBMC per well, roughly 9.8 IU/ml IL-2 and roughly 10 ug/ml peptides. IL-2 medium was substituted for half the medium on days 3 and 7. CDR3 length equals 16 residues. The V end was cut by 3 bases, the J end by 2 bases, with 16 bases between. Germline V gene lookup returns CDR1 ENHRY and CDR2 SYGVKD. Measured with immunoSEQ multiplex PCR; TCRdb has only the in-frame clones, and not every one. The sample lists around 35,000 clones, under 70% occurring once. Whole-study results and caveats: Cross-reactivity toward common cold coronaviruses was confined to only 1 of 255 vaccine-induced clones in healthy vaccinees.

The sequencing used CD4+ T cells from PBMCs cultured with HCoV-OC43 spike peptides, collected before COVID-19 vaccination. This sample's subset: HCoV-OC43 spike overlapping peptide pool stimulation. The rearrangement joins TRBV10-3 to TRBJ1-1, with D unresolved. The TCR comes from a human donor who received a COVID-19 vaccine. The CDR3 here is CAISDRTLDLNTEAFF. CDR3 bases: TGTGCCATCAGTGACAGGACTCTCGACCTAAACACTGAAGCTTTCTTT.